This T cell receptor beta chain derives from a study of blood T cell repertoires in COVID-19 (dated by TCRdb to 2020 to 2021). In terms of the full investigation: Collaborator samples came from the United States, Italy and Spain and covered acute and convalescent phases of COVID-19. The material from the prospective study consisted of cDNA or gDNA derived from T cells, B-cell-depleted T cells, or PBMCs. The samples were drawn from the first 160 participants of the ongoing ImmuneRACE study and from 950 to 1,500 subjects provided by 6 global collaborators. HLA class I and class II types, where available, came from metadata supplied by the sample provider rather than from assay-based typing. Subjects who had been exposed to COVID-19, were actively infected with it, or had recovered from it provided the deeply sampled blood TCRbeta repertoires that made up the dataset. Nearly every sample came with metadata listing a de-identified subject ID, COVID-19 status, age in years and sex. The repertoires were released in a freely available public database intended as a resource for research on the immune response to SARS-CoV-2. Here is what the overall study found, with its caveats: The amount of clinical and demographic metadata varied by source and participant and was provided uncurated.

TCRbeta CDR3 regions were amplified from genomic DNA by means of the immunoSEQ Assay, a bias-controlled multiplex PCR. The paper's data handling went like this. The number of nucleated cells in each sample was estimated from the amplification of reference gene primers within the assay. To quantify the absolute abundance of each unique TCRbeta CDR3 rearrangement, sequence reads were collapsed and filtered. For each sample, productive Simpson clonality was calculated by taking the square root of Simpson's diversity index across productive rearrangements. TCRdb limited this immuneACCESS table to in-frame rearrangements with V and J called. A share of clones is missing; checked studies link under half to unresolved V genes, and the rest is unexplained. For V, J and clone size, that table is used; D and trimming come from the DNA. A total of roughly 150,000 clones appear in this sample, 85% to 90% of them only once. The ten biggest clones cover around 3.2% of the sample.

The germline ends are 11 bases apart after V is trimmed by 7 bases and J by 6 bases. For CDR1 and CDR2, the germline V gene (reference sequence) lists MNHEY and SMNVEV. Taken from cysteine to phenylalanine, the CDR3 has 12 residues. The CDR3 DNA has 36 bases and is translated from base 1. In regard to this clone: The antigen this receptor binds is unknown. No base quality information exists; no much larger clone differs at one position.

Whole blood was collected in K2EDTA tubes by collaborating institutions according to the institutions' own protocols. For TCRbeta analysis, collaborators shipped samples as frozen whole blood, isolated PBMCs, or DNA extracted from either of those sample types. This TCR derives from a man between 60 and 70 years old with active or convalescent COVID-19. The specimen was peripheral blood. The chain links TRBV27 with TRBJ2-3; no confident D gene assignment can be made. The bases read TGTGCCAGCAAGTCCTTAGTCGATACGCAGTATTTT. Its protein is CASKSLVDTQYF.